Listed here are 23 T cell receptor beta chains from one sample, sequenced in a study of post-analysis software for immune sequencing data. Overall study findings and caveats: There were about five TRBV segments more frequent in patients than controls, and TRBV5-6, TRBV5-1 and TRBV20-1 were among them.

TCR beta libraries were prepared from cDNA with unique molecular identifiers. TCRdb ran MiXCR on the PCR reads and lists one entry per CDR3 protein. The repertoire holds roughly 600,000 distinct CDR3 sequences, with roughly 47% as singletons. Their antigens are not known. Sequencing was carried out using blood. These receptors originate from a girl under 18 with multiple sclerosis.

The sample holds a few counts of this clonotype. The chain uses TRBV20-1 and TRBJ2-5; D is ambiguous. The CDR3 has 14 amino acids. V gave up 5 bases and J gave up 1 base, with 14 bases separating them. Germline loops: CDR1 DFQATT, CDR2 SNEGSKA (reference sequence). The CDR3 sequence is CSAPRIGSQETQYF. Here the CDR3 DNA reads TGCAGTGCTCCGAGGATAGGCTCCCAAGAGACCCAGTACTTC.

V gene TRBV29-1 combines with J gene TRBJ2-5; no reliable D call. The CDR3 runs to 12 residues. The V gene's germline CDR1 is SQVTM and CDR2 ANQGSEA. Trimming stripped 2 bases from V and 5 bases from J, with 9 bases between. The chain's CDR3 is CSVEFFGETQYF. CDR3 nucleotides: TGCAGCGTTGAATTCTTCGGCGAGACCCAGTACTTC.

This chain uses TRBV28 with TRBJ2-7; a weak D match, TRBD1 (6 bases). The CDR3 totals 12 residues. Trimming pared 5 bases from V and 7 bases from J, leaving 12 bases between. Looked up from germline, CDR1 is MDHEN and CDR2 is SYDVKM. The CDR3 nucleotides read TGTGCCAGCAGTCGCCCCCAGGGGGAGCAGTACTTC. Its protein is CASSRPQGEQYF. The whole variable domain, filled in from reference TRBV28 and TRBJ2-7, reads DVKVTQSSRYLVKRTGEKVFLECVQDMDHENMFWYRQDPGLGLRLIYFSYDVKMKEKGDIPEGYSVSREKKERFSLILESASTNQTSMYLCASSRPQGEQYFGPGTRLTVT.

In its sample, this clonotype was seen a few times. V and J are TRBV20-1 and TRBJ2-7; TRBD1 aligns across 10 bases. J was trimmed by 6 bases and V by 5 bases; bases with no gene match: 7. Germline CDR1 reads DFQATT; CDR2 reads SNEGSKA (reference sequence). This CDR3 region has 13 residues. DNA of the CDR3: TGCAGTGCTCCGGGACAGGGGCTCAGCGAGCAGTACTTC. This translates into CSAPGQGLSEQYF.

The rearrangement uses TRBV6-1 and TRBJ2-5; no firm D call. Germline-derived CDR1 and CDR2 are MNHNS and SASEGT. Between the trimmed V and J ends, which lost 5 bases and 0 bases, there was a span of 10 bases. The CDR3 is 14 amino acids. The CDR3 region is CASSPGSNQETQYF. DNA for the CDR3: TGTGCCAGCAGTCCTGGGTCGAACCAAGAGACCCAGTACTTC.

This clonotype was counted at least ten times. The V gene is TRBV6-6, the J gene TRBJ1-2, with 7 bases fitting TRBD1. Germline values: CDR1 MNHNY, CDR2 SVGAGI (reference sequence). The CDR3 is made up of 14 amino acids. The V segment lost 6 bases and the J segment 2 bases; nucleotides outside the gene matches: 6. The CDR3 loop is CASRPIQGNYGYTF. The CDR3 nucleotides read TGTGCCAGCAGACCGATACAGGGGAACTATGGCTACACCTTC.

This clonotype turned up a few times. The chain employs TRBV5-1 and TRBJ2-7; D may be TRBD2 (5 bases). V lost 6 bases, J lost 1 base, and 11 bases lay in between. The CDR3 runs 13 residues. Germline CDR1 is SGHRS and CDR2 is YFSETQ. CDR3 sequence (DNA): TGCGCCAGCATTCGCCCGGGATCCTACGAGCAGTACTTC. This translates into CASIRPGSYEQYF.

The chain is built from TRBV11-2 and TRBJ2-5; the match to TRBD2 covers 12 bases. The CDR3 is made up of 17 amino acids. The J segment lost 2 bases and the V segment lost 4 bases, leaving 8 bases of the junction unmatched. Germline CDR1 SGHAT, CDR2 FQNNGV. The CDR3: CASSSSGGAVRQETQYF. In nucleotides, the CDR3 is TGTGCCAGCAGCTCTAGCGGGGGGGCCGTCCGACAAGAGACCCAGTACTTC.

This clonotype has more than one count but fewer than ten. The DNA for the CDR3 is TGTGCCAGCAGTTTAGGCTTTAGCGAAAAACTGTTTTTT. Protein: CASSLGFSEKLFF. The chain carries TRBV12-3 or TRBV12-4 and TRBJ1-4; D gene unclear. Trimming took off 1 base at V and 8 bases at J, with 8 bases between the two ends. There are 13 residues in the CDR3.

This clonotype has more than one count but fewer than ten. The rearrangement links TRBV5-1 to TRBJ2-5, with 8 bases aligning to TRBD2. Germline trimming cut 0 bases from V and 4 bases from J; bases unmatched to any gene: 5. The CDR3 is made up of 15 amino acids. Germline V CDR1 and CDR2: SGHRS, YFSETQ. In nucleotides, the CDR3 is TGCGCCAGCAGCTTGGAGCGGGAGAGGCGAGAGACCCAGTACTTC. It encodes CASSLERERRETQYF.

This chain joins TRBV12-3 or TRBV12-4 and TRBJ2-1; 14 positions match TRBD2. J gave up 7 bases and V 7 bases, and 6 bases lay outside the gene matches. This CDR3 comprises 15 residues. CDR3 bases: TGTGCCAGCACCACCGGGACTAGCGGGAGAAATGAGCAGTTCTTC. Residues: CASTTGTSGRNEQFF.

This clonotype occurred once. V usage is TRBV2 and J usage is TRBJ1-2; D is perhaps TRBD1 (5 bases). V was shortened by 4 bases and J by 0 bases, with 18 bases between the two germline ends. Germline V gene lookup returns CDR1 SNHLY and CDR2 FYNNEI. The CDR3 length is 17 residues. This CDR3 reads CASSVDRRDLANYGYTF. DNA of the CDR3: TGTGCCAGCAGTGTGGATCGGAGGGACTTAGCTAACTATGGCTACACCTTC.

This clonotype has more than one count but fewer than ten. The gene calls are TRBV5-1 and TRBJ2-3; 11 bases fit TRBD2. The CDR3 runs to 19 residues. V lost 4 bases, J lost 0 bases, and 13 bases stayed unmatched. CDR1 and CDR2 (germline): SGHRS, YFSETQ. CDR3 sequence reads: CASSARASSGGLSTDTQYF. The CDR3 bases are TGCGCCAGCAGCGCACGGGCCTCTAGCGGGGGGCTTAGCACAGATACGCAGTATTTT.

This clonotype has more than one count but fewer than ten. The chain employs TRBV6-6 and TRBJ2-7; 9 positions match TRBD1. V lost 7 bases and J lost 2; bases outside the gene matches: 12. The CDR3 covers 16 residues. Germline-derived CDR1 and CDR2 are MNHNY and SVGAGI (reference sequence). The CDR3 DNA sequence: TGTGCCAGCAATAGCGGCGGGACAGGGACCCCCTACGAGCAGTACTTC. Protein sequence: CASNSGGTGTPYEQYF.

This chain links TRBV12-3 or TRBV12-4 with TRBJ2-7, with D possibly matching TRBD2 (5 bases). The ends were cut back, 6 bases at V and 6 bases at J, with 15 bases in the middle. The CDR3 spans 13 residues. CDR3 sequence: CASSLTDGGEQYF. The CDR3 DNA follows: TGTGCCAGCAGCCTGACCGACGGAGGCGAGCAGTACTTC.

The CDR3 loop reads CASRRGQGAQAFF. The CDR3 bases are TGTGCCAGCAGACGCGGACAGGGGGCGCAAGCTTTCTTT. This chain connects TRBV12-3 or TRBV12-4 to TRBJ1-1; TRBD1 aligns across 11 bases. The CDR3 covers 13 residues. V was pared by 6 bases and J by 9 bases, with 6 bases of the junction left unmatched.

There are a few counts of this clonotype. The chain uses TRBV6-5 and TRBJ2-3; D could derive from TRBD1 or TRBD2 (5 bases each). CDR1 is MNHEY and CDR2 is SVGAGI in the germline V gene. This CDR3 spans 15 amino acids. Trimming cost V 3 bases and J 2 bases, with 12 bases left between them. The CDR3 sequence is CASSYQGGSTDTQYF. As DNA, the CDR3 is TGTGCCAGCAGTTATCAGGGCGGGTCCACAGATACGCAGTATTTT.

This clonotype was observed a handful of times. The V gene is TRBV9, the J gene TRBJ2-7; no firm D call. The CDR3 is 13 amino acids. Trimming shortened V by 0 bases and J by 2 bases, and 6 bases separated the two germline ends. The germline V gene encodes CDR1 SGDLS and CDR2 YYNGEE. Here the CDR3 reads CASSVDPAYEQYF. CDR3 nucleotide sequence: TGTGCCAGCAGCGTAGACCCAGCCTACGAGCAGTACTTC.

This clonotype appeared a few times. The chain carries TRBV15 and TRBJ2-7; no firm D call. Germline V gives CDR1 LNHNV, CDR2 YYDKDF (reference sequence). V shed 3 bases and J shed 0 bases, with 12 bases lying between them. This CDR3 contains 15 residues. This CDR3 reads CATSRPSPSSYEQYF. The CDR3 DNA follows: TGTGCCACCAGCAGGCCTTCTCCAAGCTCCTACGAGCAGTACTTC. Complete variable domain (other parts from reference TRBV15 and TRBJ2-7): DAMVIQNPRYQVTQFGKPVTLSCSQTLNHNVMYWYQQKSSQAPKLLFHYYDKDFNNEADTPDNFQSRRPNTSFCFLDIRSPGLGDTAMYLCATSRPSPSSYEQYFGPGTRLTVT.

The rearrangement links TRBV20-1 to TRBJ2-4, with TRBD2 matching 10 bases. The tail of the sequence fits TRBJ2-5 better, so the J call may be wrong. Germline CDR1 and CDR2: DFQATT and SNEGSKA (reference sequence). The CDR3 sequence is 16 residues long. CDR3 region: CSARGLAGVVQETQYF. In DNA form, the CDR3 reads TGCAGTGCTAGAGGGCTAGCGGGAGTGGTACAAGAGACCCAGTACTTC.

The chain links TRBV15 to TRBJ2-6; TRBD1 might be the D (5 bases). The germline V gene encodes CDR1 LNHNV and CDR2 YYDKDF (reference sequence). This CDR3 comprises 15 residues. V lost 2 bases and J 1 base, leaving 6 bases between the germline ends. In DNA, the CDR3 is TGTGCCACCAGCAGATACAGGTCTGGGGCCAACGTCCTGACTTTC. It translates to CATSRYRSGANVLTF.

The V and J genes are TRBV4-1 and TRBJ2-1; TRBD2 agrees at 7 bases. The CDR3 extends over 17 amino acids. Looked up from germline, CDR1 is MGHRA and CDR2 is YSYEKL. V was pared by 0 bases and J by 0 bases, with 5 bases of the junction left unmatched. DNA of the CDR3: TGCGCCAGCAGCCAAGAACGGGGGGATAGCTCCTACAATGAGCAGTTCTTC. Translation gives CASSQERGDSSYNEQFF.

The genes are TRBV6-2 or TRBV6-3 and TRBJ1-6; no reliable D call. The CDR3 loop spans 12 amino acids. Trimming took 8 bases from V and 6 from J, leaving 8 bases between them. Germline V lookup: CDR1 MNHEY, CDR2 SVGEGT. The CDR3 DNA follows: TGTGCCAGCCGAACGCCTAATTCACCCCTCCACTTT. Translating it yields CASRTPNSPLHF.